The clone carrying this TCR beta chain was seen more than once but under ten times. No antigen is known for it. This CDR3 has 12 residues. Trimming shortened V by 6 bases and J by 2 bases, and 8 bases separated the two germline ends. Per germline, CDR1 SNHLY and CDR2 FYNNEI. The TCR beta cDNA libraries contained unique molecular identifiers. TCRdb re-analysed the PCR reads in MiXCR, keeping a single row per CDR3 protein. The sample holds around 400,000 distinct CDR3 sequences; less than 40% are singletons and the top ten take 13%. These data are taken from a study of post-analysis software for immune sequencing data. Study-wide results and caveats: Patients showed TRBV5-6, TRBV5-1 and TRBV20-1 among roughly five TRBV segments more frequent than in controls.

The rearrangement links TRBV2 to TRBJ2-7, with a tentative D call TRBD2 (5 bases). The sequence was collected from a girl under 18 with multiple sclerosis. The sample taken for sequencing was blood. Written as DNA, the CDR3 is TGTGCCAGCAGCCGGGGTCCCTACGAGCAGTACTTC. Translating it yields CASSRGPYEQYF.